A selection of T cell receptor beta chains follows, all from one sample in a study of shared clonotypes between healthy human individuals. The assay was immunoSEQ multiplex PCR, and TCRdb's table has in-frame clones only and misses some. The table records more than 1,200,000 clones, roughly 98.5% of them present only once. Sequencing used naive CD4+ T cells sorted from blood. All receptors derive from a young man in good health. CDR3s include the opening cysteine and the closing phenylalanine or tryptophan. D genes are given only for firm matches. Size is stated for part of the rows, as once, few or many counts, or as a class when the clone is expanded.

d_gene: NA; abundance: once; v_gene: TRBV6-1; j_gene: TRBJ2-6; len: 18; CDR3nt: TGTGCCAGCAGTGATTTGACAGGCCTTAGCCCTGGGGCCAACGTCCTGACTTTC; CDR3aa: CASSDLTGLSPGANVLTF
d_gene: TRBD1; abundance: NA; v_gene: TRBV28; j_gene: TRBJ1-5; len: 15; CDR3nt: TGTGCCAGCAGTTTATTTGGGACAGCTTATCAGCCCCAGCATTTT; CDR3aa: CASSLFGTAYQPQHF
d_gene: NA; abundance: NA; v_gene: TRBV5-4; j_gene: TRBJ2-5; len: 14; CDR3nt: TGTGCCAGCAGCACCACCGAGGGGGGGGAGACCCAGTACTTC; CDR3aa: CASSTTEGGETQYF
d_gene: TRBD2; abundance: NA; v_gene: TRBV10-3; j_gene: TRBJ2-1; len: 16; CDR3nt: TGTGCCATCAGTGATCCGGGACTAGCGGGATTCAATGAGCAGTTCTTC; CDR3aa: CAISDPGLAGFNEQFF
d_gene: NA; abundance: NA; v_gene: TRBV19; j_gene: TRBJ2-7; len: 17; CDR3nt: TGTGCCAGTAGTATCACTCATGCGTCCCCTATAGCCTACGAGCAGTACTTC; CDR3aa: CASSITHASPIAYEQYF
d_gene: TRBD2; abundance: NA; v_gene: TRBV5-4; j_gene: TRBJ2-2; len: 17; CDR3nt: TGTGCCGAGGGGCGGACTAGCGGAGCCTCGAACACCGGGGAGCTGTTTTTT; CDR3aa: CAEGRTSGASNTGELFF
d_gene: TRBD1; abundance: NA; v_gene: TRBV7-9; j_gene: TRBJ1-5; len: 16; CDR3nt: TGTGCCAGCAGCTACAGTACCGGGACAGGCAATCAGCCCCAGCATTTT; CDR3aa: CASSYSTGTGNQPQHF
d_gene: TRBD2; abundance: NA; v_gene: TRBV5-4; j_gene: TRBJ2-3; len: 15; CDR3nt: TGTGCCAGCAGCCAACTAGCGGGGTCCACAGATACGCAGTATTTT; CDR3aa: CASSQLAGSTDTQYF
d_gene: TRBD2; abundance: NA; v_gene: TRBV30; j_gene: TRBJ2-3; len: 18; CDR3nt: TGTGCCTCCACACAGGACAGGGCTAGCGGGAGGGCCTCAGATACGCAGTATTTT; CDR3aa: CASTQDRASGRASDTQYF
d_gene: TRBD2; abundance: once; v_gene: TRBV4-2; j_gene: TRBJ2-2; len: 17; CDR3nt: TGTGCCAGCAGCCAAGTCGAACTAGCGGGAGGAACCGGGGAGCTGTTTTTT; CDR3aa: CASSQVELAGGTGELFF
d_gene: TRBD1; abundance: NA; v_gene: TRBV19; j_gene: TRBJ1-5; len: 15; CDR3nt: TGTGCCAGTAGTGAAGGGACAGGGGGCGGTCAGCCCCAGCATTTT; CDR3aa: CASSEGTGGGQPQHF
d_gene: NA; abundance: NA; v_gene: TRBV5-1; j_gene: TRBJ1-1; len: 16; CDR3nt: TGCGCCAGCAGCTCCGGACAGAGGACCATGAACACTGAAGCTTTCTTT; CDR3aa: CASSSGQRTMNTEAFF
d_gene: NA; abundance: NA; v_gene: TRBV19; j_gene: TRBJ2-7; len: 12; CDR3nt: TGTGCCAGTAGTATTGGGACCGTCGCTCAGTACTTC; CDR3aa: CASSIGTVAQYF
d_gene: TRBD1; abundance: NA; v_gene: TRBV11-3; j_gene: TRBJ1-5; len: 16; CDR3nt: TGTGCCAGCAGCCCACCACCGACAGGGGACAATCAGCCCCAGCATTTT; CDR3aa: CASSPPPTGDNQPQHF
d_gene: NA; abundance: NA; v_gene: TRBV5-1; j_gene: TRBJ1-3; len: 16; CDR3nt: TGCGCCAGCAGCTTGGTTGGAGGGGGTTATGGAAACACCATATATTTT; CDR3aa: CASSLVGGGYGNTIYF
d_gene: TRBD1; abundance: NA; v_gene: TRBV30; j_gene: TRBJ1-5; len: 15; CDR3nt: TGTGCCTGGAGTACCCGACAGGGCCGAGGTCAGCCCCAGCATTTT; CDR3aa: CAWSTRQGRGQPQHF
d_gene: NA; abundance: NA; v_gene: TRBV11-1; j_gene: TRBJ1-2; len: 13; CDR3nt: TGTGCCAGCAGCTTAGTGGGGTCCTATGGCTACACCTTC; CDR3aa: CASSLVGSYGYTF
d_gene: NA; abundance: NA; v_gene: TRBV7-9; j_gene: TRBJ2-7; len: 16; CDR3nt: TGTGCCAGCAGCTTAGTCTCCCCTATAATCACCTACGAGCAGTACTTC; CDR3aa: CASSLVSPIITYEQYF
d_gene: TRBD2; abundance: once; v_gene: TRBV6-1; j_gene: TRBJ2-1; len: 15; CDR3nt: TGTGCCAGCAGTTCTGGACTAGCGGGAGCCCATGAGCAGTTCTTC; CDR3aa: CASSSGLAGAHEQFF
d_gene: TRBD1; abundance: NA; v_gene: TRBV5-1; j_gene: TRBJ2-7; len: 15; CDR3nt: TGCGCCAGCAGCGTGCAAGGGGGCAGCTCCTACGAGCAGTACTTC; CDR3aa: CASSVQGGSSYEQYF
d_gene: TRBD2; abundance: once; v_gene: TRBV9; j_gene: TRBJ2-1; len: 16; CDR3nt: TGTGCCAGCAGCCCACTGGTCGCGGGAGTAAACAATGAGCAGTTCTTC; CDR3aa: CASSPLVAGVNNEQFF
d_gene: TRBD2; abundance: NA; v_gene: TRBV2; j_gene: TRBJ2-4; len: 14; CDR3nt: TGTGCCAGCAGTGACCCGGGGGGCAAAAACATTCAGTACTTC; CDR3aa: CASSDPGGKNIQYF
d_gene: NA; abundance: once; v_gene: TRBV28; j_gene: TRBJ1-4; len: 13; CDR3nt: TGTGCCAGCAGCCTCGCGGGGGTTGAAAAACTGTTTTTT; CDR3aa: CASSLAGVEKLFF
d_gene: NA; abundance: NA; v_gene: TRBV25-1; j_gene: TRBJ1-2; len: 16; CDR3nt: TGTGCCAGCAGTGAAGGGGGGGGCCAGGGGACTCATGGCTACACCTTC; CDR3aa: CASSEGGGQGTHGYTF
d_gene: NA; abundance: NA; v_gene: TRBV4-3; j_gene: TRBJ2-7; len: 13; CDR3nt: TGCGCCAGCAGCCAATCCGCGGCAGCCGAGCAGTACTTC; CDR3aa: CASSQSAAAEQYF
d_gene: TRBD2; abundance: NA; v_gene: TRBV28; j_gene: TRBJ2-5; len: 15; CDR3nt: TGTGCCAGCAGTTTGCTAGCGGGAGGTGGGGAGACCCAGTACTTC; CDR3aa: CASSLLAGGGETQYF
d_gene: NA; abundance: NA; v_gene: TRBV5-4; j_gene: TRBJ2-6; len: 16; CDR3nt: TGTGCCAGCAGCTTGGGAGACACCTCTGGGGCCAACGTCCTGACTTTC; CDR3aa: CASSLGDTSGANVLTF
d_gene: NA; abundance: NA; v_gene: TRBV25-1; j_gene: TRBJ2-3; len: 14; CDR3nt: TGTGCCAGCAGGGACCCCTCTAGCACAGATACGCAGTATTTT; CDR3aa: CASRDPSSTDTQYF
d_gene: TRBD2; abundance: NA; v_gene: TRBV18; j_gene: TRBJ2-7; len: 16; CDR3nt: TGTGCCAGCTCATCCGGACTAGCGGGAGTGAGCTACGAGCAGTACTTC; CDR3aa: CASSSGLAGVSYEQYF
d_gene: NA; abundance: NA; v_gene: TRBV9; j_gene: TRBJ2-6; len: 13; CDR3nt: TGTGCCAGCAAACAAAGTCGGGCCAACGTCCTGACTTTC; CDR3aa: CASKQSRANVLTF
d_gene: NA; abundance: NA; v_gene: TRBV10-3; j_gene: TRBJ2-2; len: 15; CDR3nt: TGTGCCATCAGTGCCCCAACGACAGTCGCCGGGGAGCTGTTTTTT; CDR3aa: CAISAPTTVAGELFF
d_gene: NA; abundance: NA; v_gene: TRBV7-9; j_gene: TRBJ2-3; len: 14; CDR3nt: TGTGCCAGCAGCCAGGTCTGGGGCACAGATACGCAGTATTTT; CDR3aa: CASSQVWGTDTQYF
d_gene: TRBD2; abundance: NA; v_gene: TRBV5-1; j_gene: TRBJ2-1; len: 19; CDR3nt: TGCGCCAGCAGCTTGGCGGGGGTTCCGGGACTAGCGGGCTACAATGAGCAGTTCTTC; CDR3aa: CASSLAGVPGLAGYNEQFF
d_gene: NA; abundance: NA; v_gene: TRBV11-2; j_gene: TRBJ1-2; len: 13; CDR3nt: TGTGCCAGCAGCTTTCCGGGTATTCATGGCTACACCTTC; CDR3aa: CASSFPGIHGYTF
d_gene: NA; abundance: NA; v_gene: TRBV5-6; j_gene: TRBJ1-1; len: 13; CDR3nt: TGTGCCAGCAGCTTGGTTAGGGGGGTTGAAGCTTTCTTT; CDR3aa: CASSLVRGVEAFF
d_gene: NA; abundance: NA; v_gene: TRBV9; j_gene: TRBJ2-1; len: 14; CDR3nt: TGTGCCAGCAGCCCCGTTGGGTTAGGCAATGAGCAGTTCTTC; CDR3aa: CASSPVGLGNEQFF
d_gene: TRBD1; abundance: NA; v_gene: TRBV23-1; j_gene: TRBJ1-1; len: 15; CDR3nt: TGCGCCAGCAGTCAGGGACAGGGTATGAACACTGAAGCTTTCTTT; CDR3aa: CASSQGQGMNTEAFF
d_gene: TRBD2; abundance: NA; v_gene: TRBV5-1; j_gene: TRBJ2-2; len: 15; CDR3nt: TGCGCCAGCAGCTTGGGCGGGAGTAACACCGGGGAGCTGTTTTTT; CDR3aa: CASSLGGSNTGELFF
d_gene: TRBD2; abundance: once; v_gene: TRBV18; j_gene: TRBJ2-7; len: 14; CDR3nt: TGTGCCAGCTCACCGACTAGCGGCAACTACGAGCAGTACTTC; CDR3aa: CASSPTSGNYEQYF
d_gene: TRBD2; abundance: NA; v_gene: TRBV9; j_gene: TRBJ2-7; len: 14; CDR3nt: TGTGCCAGCAGCGTAGGGGTTAGCGGGTTAGAGCAGTACTTC; CDR3aa: CASSVGVSGLEQYF
d_gene: NA; abundance: once; v_gene: TRBV5-6; j_gene: TRBJ2-2; len: 13; CDR3nt: TGTGCCAGCAGCTTGGATCGGTCCGGGGAGCTGTTTTTT; CDR3aa: CASSLDRSGELFF
d_gene: TRBD2; abundance: NA; v_gene: TRBV7-9; j_gene: TRBJ2-1; len: 11; CDR3nt: TGTGCCAGCAGTAGTGCGGGAGGGAAGTTCTTC; CDR3aa: CASSSAGGKFF
d_gene: NA; abundance: NA; v_gene: TRBV5-4; j_gene: TRBJ2-1; len: 17; CDR3nt: TGTGCCAGCAGCTTGGGGTTGGCAGACAGCTCCTACAATGAGCAGTTCTTC; CDR3aa: CASSLGLADSSYNEQFF
d_gene: TRBD2; abundance: NA; v_gene: TRBV18; j_gene: TRBJ2-7; len: 14; CDR3nt: TGTGCCAGCTCACGGAGTAGCGGGACGGGCGAGCAGTACTTC; CDR3aa: CASSRSSGTGEQYF